A single sample gave rise to the 30 T cell receptor beta chains below, sequenced in a study of response to subunit inactivated influenza vaccine. MiXCR, run by TCRdb on the RT-PCR reads, gives a single entry per CDR3 protein. The sample includes 400,000 to 650,000 distinct CDR3 sequences, around 7.9% of them seen just once. Sequencing was performed on PBMCs from blood, taken about 24 months after vaccination. The receptors derive from a man between 50 and 75 years old who received an inactivated influenza vaccine.

In its sample, this clonotype was seen a few times. The chain combines TRBV7-8 with TRBJ2-2, with D tentatively TRBD2 (6 bases). CDR3 size: 16 residues. Per germline, CDR1 SGHVS and CDR2 FQNEAQ. V lost 2 bases and J lost 0, with 10 bases in between. In DNA form, the CDR3 reads TGTGCCAGCAGCTTAACGGGGGTCGCGAACACCGGGGAGCTGTTTTTT. Its translation: CASSLTGVANTGELFF.

This clonotype was seen many times. The chain recombines TRBV12-3 or TRBV12-4 with TRBJ2-2; D not certain. The CDR3 loop spans 13 amino acids. Trimming took off 10 bases at V and 0 bases at J, with 9 bases between the two ends. The CDR3 protein is CATRTANTGELFF. The CDR3 region has the DNA TGTGCCACCAGGACCGCGAACACCGGGGAGCTGTTTTTT.

This clonotype turned up a few times. The rearrangement links TRBV20-1 to TRBJ2-7; TRBD1 matches 9 bases. Trimming cost V 5 bases and J 2 bases; bases outside gene matches: 7. This CDR3 has 14 amino acids. Germline values: CDR1 DFQATT, CDR2 SNEGSKA (reference sequence). The CDR3 loop reads CSARRQGEAYEQYF. CDR3 sequence (DNA): TGCAGTGCTCGTAGACAGGGGGAAGCCTACGAGCAGTACTTC.

This clonotype was counted at least ten times. The CDR3 DNA follows: TGTGCCACCAGTGATCCGGGGACAGGAGTTTATGGCTACACCTTC. Its protein is CATSDPGTGVYGYTF. The chain carries TRBV24-1 and TRBJ1-2, with TRBD1 matching over 8 bases. The CDR3 spans 15 residues. V lost 3 bases and J lost 5; bases outside the gene matches: 7. Germline V CDR1 and CDR2: KGHDR, SFDVKD.

The J gene is TRBJ2-7, the V gene TRBV20-1; 9 bases match TRBD1. V trimming: 3 bases; J trimming: 3 bases; junction bases outside the gene matches: 6. This CDR3 region has 14 residues. The germline CDR1 and CDR2 sequences are DFQATT and SNEGSKA (reference sequence). The CDR3 spells CSASGAGQGYEQYF. CDR3 in DNA: TGCAGTGCTAGCGGCGCGGGACAGGGCTACGAGCAGTACTTC.

This clonotype was counted a few times. The chain uses TRBV12-3 or TRBV12-4 and TRBJ2-3, with a tentative D call TRBD2 (6 bases). Trimming removed 5 bases from V and 3 bases from J, with 18 bases in between. The CDR3 is 16 residues long. The DNA of the CDR3 is TGTGCCAGCAGTACCGTGGGGGGTGGGATGACAGATACGCAGTATTTT. The encoded protein is CASSTVGGGMTDTQYF.

This clonotype was counted many times. The chain uses TRBV29-1 and TRBJ2-3, with 9 bases lining up with TRBD2. Trimming at V came to 4 bases and at J to 6 bases, leaving 5 bases not matched to a gene. The CDR3 loop spans 13 amino acids. Looked up from germline, CDR1 is SQVTM and CDR2 is ANQGSEA. CDR3 DNA: TGCAGCGTTGCAGCGGGAGGTTCCGATACGCAGTATTTT. This sequence encodes CSVAAGGSDTQYF.

The chain has TRBV24-1 and TRBJ1-2; TRBD1 matches 7 bases. The CDR3 spans 14 residues. J gave up 8 bases and V 1 base, and 6 bases lay outside the gene matches. Germline V gene lookup returns CDR1 KGHDR and CDR2 SFDVKD. CDR3 DNA sequence: TGTGCCACCAGTGATTTAACACAGGGGACCGGCTACACCTTC. Encoded protein: CATSDLTQGTGYTF.

This clonotype has only a few counts. V is TRBV7-8 and J is TRBJ1-3, with 7 bases aligning to TRBD1. CDR3 length equals 17 residues. CDR1 is SGHVS and CDR2 is FQNEAQ in the germline V gene. The V gene end was trimmed by 1 base and the J gene end by 0 bases; junction bases not matched to a gene: 6. The CDR3, as DNA: TGTGCCAGCAGCTTAGTGGGCAGGGGGTCCTCTGGAAACACCATATATTTT. It encodes CASSLVGRGSSGNTIYF.

The chain couples TRBV4-3 to TRBJ2-5; a weak D match, TRBD2 (7 bases). This CDR3 contains 16 residues. With 0 bases removed from V and 2 bases from J, the gap between germline ends came to 13 bases. Germline V gene lookup returns CDR1 LGHNA and CDR2 YSLEER. The CDR3 is CASSQEKGRGQETQYF. Written as DNA, the CDR3 is TGCGCCAGCAGCCAAGAGAAAGGGAGGGGGCAAGAGACCCAGTACTTC.

This clonotype was found many times. The chain carries TRBV5-1 and TRBJ2-1, with D unclear. CDR1 is SGHRS and CDR2 is YFSETQ in the germline V gene. Deletions cut 0 bases from V and 2 bases from J, with 15 bases between. This CDR3 has 17 residues. The CDR3 is CASSLVFRQATYNEQFF. The CDR3 DNA reads as TGCGCCAGCAGCTTGGTATTTCGGCAGGCGACCTACAATGAGCAGTTCTTC.

In its sample, this clonotype was seen many times. The J gene is TRBJ1-2, the V gene TRBV2, with TRBD1 as a possible D gene (5 bases). This CDR3 has 14 residues. Germline CDR1 reads SNHLY; CDR2 reads FYNNEI. The V end lost 5 bases, the J end lost 8 bases, and 18 bases lay between the germline ends. The CDR3 reads CASSPSGGLGGYTF. For the CDR3, the DNA is TGTGCCAGCAGTCCCTCGGGGGGGTTGGGAGGCTACACCTTC. Using reference TRBV2 and TRBJ1-2 for the parts outside the CDR3, the full variable domain is EPEVTQTPSHQVTQMGQEVILRCVPISNHLYFYWYRQILGQKVEFLVSFYNNEISEKSEIFDDQFSVERPDGSNFTLKIRSTKLEDSAMYFCASSPSGGLGGYTFGSGTRLTVV.

This clonotype was seen only a few times. This CDR3 is CATVGQSTLATSYEQYF. For the CDR3, the DNA is TGTGCCACCGTGGGACAGAGTACCCTAGCGACCTCCTACGAGCAGTACTTC. The chain recombines TRBV10-3 with TRBJ2-7; weak D call: TRBD1 (7 bases). This CDR3 region has 17 residues. V lost 10 bases and J lost 0, with 25 bases in between. CDR1 ENHRY and CDR2 SYGVKD come from the germline V gene.

This clonotype was seen only a few times. The chain has TRBV5-1 and TRBJ2-1; TRBD1 agrees at 9 bases. The germline V gene has CDR1 SGHRS and CDR2 YFSETQ. CDR3 length: 15 residues. V shed 5 bases and J 1 base; nucleotides not matched to a gene: 4. Here the CDR3 reads CASRADRGSYNEQFF. The CDR3 DNA reads TGCGCCAGCAGGGCGGACAGGGGTTCCTACAATGAGCAGTTCTTC.

In its sample, this clonotype was seen many times. The chain links TRBV6-5 to TRBJ2-5, with D unresolved. Trimming removed 0 bases from V and 5 bases from J, with 10 bases in between. From germline, CDR1 is MNHEY and CDR2 SVGAGI. CDR3 length: 14 amino acids. The CDR3 reads CASSYSEYAETQYF. CDR3 nucleotide sequence: TGTGCCAGCAGTTACTCCGAGTATGCGGAGACCCAGTACTTC.

At least ten counts were recorded for this clonotype. The chain combines TRBV28 with TRBJ2-5, with 7 bases fitting TRBD2. Germline CDR1 reads MDHEN; CDR2 reads SYDVKM. CDR3 length equals 12 residues. Trimming took 6 bases from V and 5 from J; bases not matched to a gene: 3. The DNA for the CDR3 is TGTGCCAGCAGAGGACTAGGGGAGACCCAGTACTTC. It specifies CASRGLGETQYF.

This clonotype was detected only a few times. The V gene is TRBV28, the J gene TRBJ2-2; no reliable D call. Germline V gene sequence: CDR1 MDHEN, CDR2 SYDVKM. This CDR3 spans 16 amino acids. The ends were cut back, 3 bases at V and 0 bases at J, with 11 bases in the middle. The CDR3: CASSLEADANTGELFF. CDR3 nucleotides: TGTGCCAGCAGTTTGGAAGCAGACGCGAACACCGGGGAGCTGTTTTTT.

This clonotype was counted a few times. V gene TRBV28 combines with J gene TRBJ2-5; D is possibly TRBD1 or TRBD2 (5 bases each). The CDR3 runs to 13 residues. The germline gives CDR1 MDHEN, CDR2 SYDVKM. Trimming left V 2 bases short and J 6 bases short, with 10 bases between. The chain's CDR3 is CASSLGGPKTQYF. The CDR3, as DNA: TGTGCCAGCAGTTTAGGGGGACCCAAGACCCAGTACTTC.

This clonotype was observed a handful of times. The chain uses TRBV6-2 or TRBV6-3 and TRBJ2-1; D is possibly TRBD1 (6 bases). The germline gives CDR1 MNHEY, CDR2 SVGEGT. CDR3 length: 14 amino acids. V lost 2 bases, J lost 7 bases, and 12 bases lay in between. The DNA for the CDR3 is TGTGCCAGCAGTTACCTAGGGACAATAAATGAGCAGTTCTTC. Its translation is CASSYLGTINEQFF.

This clonotype was counted a few times. The chain carries TRBV24-1 and TRBJ2-1; TRBD1 matches at 9 bases. The germline V gene encodes CDR1 KGHDR and CDR2 SFDVKD. This CDR3 comprises 17 residues. J was trimmed by 4 bases and V by 5 bases; bases with no gene match: 11. CDR3 loop: CATSAPPGQGSYNEQFF. CDR3 sequence (DNA): TGTGCCACCAGTGCCCCCCCCGGACAGGGGAGTTACAATGAGCAGTTCTTC.

This clonotype turned up a few times. This chain joins TRBV6-2 or TRBV6-3 and TRBJ2-1; the D gene is possibly TRBD1 (6 bases). Germline V gene lookup returns CDR1 MNHEY and CDR2 SVGEGT. The CDR3 runs 15 residues. Trimming left V 5 bases short and J 8 bases short, with 19 bases between. The CDR3: CASSHREGGSDEQFF. DNA of the CDR3: TGTGCCAGCAGTCACAGAGAAGGGGGTAGCGATGAGCAGTTCTTC.

This clonotype was seen a handful of times. The chain combines TRBV5-1 with TRBJ2-2, with 8 bases that match TRBD2. The CDR3 is made up of 18 amino acids. V was pared by 0 bases and J by 5 bases, with 12 bases of the junction left unmatched. Germline assignment: CDR1 SGHRS and CDR2 YFSETQ. The CDR3 nucleotides read TGCGCCAGCAGCTTGGGAAATAGCGGGACCCGAGGGACCGGGGAGCTGTTTTTT. Residues: CASSLGNSGTRGTGELFF. The full variable domain, in which reference TRBV5-1 and TRBJ2-2 provide the parts outside the CDR3, is KAGVTQTPRYLIKTRGQQVTLSCSPISGHRSVSWYQQTPGQGLQFLFEYFSETQRNKGNFPGRFSGRQFSNSRSEMNVSTLELGDSALYLCASSLGNSGTRGTGELFFGEGSRLTVL.

The chain uses TRBV5-1 and TRBJ2-6, with TRBD1 identical over 7 bases. The CDR3 runs to 17 residues. The ends lost 0 bases at V and 1 base at J; junction bases unmatched: 4. Germline loops: CDR1 SGHRS, CDR2 YFSETQ. CDR3 DNA: TGCGCCAGCAGCTTGGCCGGGACAGCTTCTGGGGCCAACGTCCTGACTTTC. Protein product: CASSLAGTASGANVLTF.

The rearrangement joins TRBV12-3 or TRBV12-4 to TRBJ1-2, with D tentatively TRBD1 (6 bases). Trimming removed 6 bases from V and 3 bases from J, with 11 bases in between. The length of the CDR3 is 13 residues. CDR3 amino acids: CASSPDSYYGYTF. CDR3 bases: TGTGCCAGCAGCCCGGACAGCTACTATGGCTACACCTTC.

This clonotype was picked up a small number of times. This chain uses TRBV20-1 with TRBJ2-1; the D call may be TRBD1 or TRBD2 (7 bases each). V was clipped by 4 bases and J by 0 bases, with 19 bases between them. Germline CDR1 and CDR2: DFQATT and SNEGSKA (reference sequence). This CDR3 has 17 amino acids. The CDR3 here is CSAKGAGAPSSYNEQFF. CDR3 sequence (DNA): TGCAGTGCTAAGGGGGCGGGGGCCCCTAGCTCCTACAATGAGCAGTTCTTC.

The gene calls are TRBV6-5 and TRBJ2-3; TRBD2 is a possible D gene (6 bases). The V gene lost 2 bases and the J gene lost 2 bases, with 17 bases spanning the gap. Germline values: CDR1 MNHEY, CDR2 SVGAGI. The CDR3 is made up of 17 amino acids. The CDR3 sequence is CASSYSMGIAATDTQYF. The CDR3, as DNA: TGTGCCAGCAGTTACAGTATGGGGATAGCGGCCACAGATACGCAGTATTTT.

The sample holds a few counts of this clonotype. The gene calls are TRBV28 and TRBJ2-7; D is tentatively TRBD1 or TRBD2 (5 bases each). Germline assignment: CDR1 MDHEN and CDR2 SYDVKM. The CDR3 is 14 residues long. Trimming shortened V by 5 bases and J by 4 bases, and 15 bases separated the two germline ends. The CDR3 sequence: CASSQPGRNYEQYF. In DNA form, the CDR3 reads TGTGCCAGCAGTCAACCGGGACGGAATTACGAGCAGTACTTC. Combining the CDR3 with reference TRBV28 and TRBJ2-7 gives the whole variable domain DVKVTQSSRYLVKRTGEKVFLECVQDMDHENMFWYRQDPGLGLRLIYFSYDVKMKEKGDIPEGYSVSREKKERFSLILESASTNQTSMYLCASSQPGRNYEQYFGPGTRLTVT.

This clonotype was seen many times. The chain is built from TRBV20-1 and TRBJ2-7; 7 bases are a match to TRBD2. The V and J ends lost 6 bases and 1 base, in that order; junction bases with no gene match: 12. CDR1 and CDR2 from the germline V gene are DFQATT and SNEGSKA (reference sequence). CDR3 size: 15 residues. The CDR3 sequence: CSAESRRLASYEQYF. CDR3 bases: TGCAGTGCCGAAAGCCGAAGACTAGCATCCTACGAGCAGTACTTC.

The sample holds many counts of this clonotype. J is TRBJ2-5 and V is TRBV5-1; 7 nucleotides align to TRBD1. The length of the CDR3 is 14 residues. Trimming cost V 4 bases and J 2 bases; bases outside gene matches: 5. The V gene's germline CDR1 is SGHRS and CDR2 YFSETQ. The CDR3 is CASSTGTAQETQYF. DNA for the CDR3: TGCGCCAGCAGCACCGGGACAGCACAAGAGACCCAGTACTTC.

The rearrangement uses TRBV7-2 and TRBJ1-5, with TRBD1 matching over 9 bases. V gave up 1 base and J gave up 7 bases; unmatched junction bases: 5. The germline V gene has CDR1 SGHTA and CDR2 FQGNSA. The CDR3 runs to 15 residues. The CDR3 region has the DNA TGTGCCAGCAGCTTAGATGGACAGGGGTACCAGCCCCAGCATTTT. Protein product: CASSLDGQGYQPQHF.